Following are 24 T cell receptor beta chains from one sample sequenced in a study of shared clonotypes between healthy human individuals. Profiling relied on immunoSEQ multiplex PCR, and the TCRdb table lists in-frame clones only, not all of them. The sample lists approximately 2.5 million clones; 90% to 95% were seen once. Sample: naive CD4+ T cells sorted from blood. The sample's subset: CD45RA+ positively selected. The receptors derive from a man aged 18 to 30 in good health.

The rearrangement links TRBV5-1 to TRBJ2-1; possibly TRBD2 for D (6 bases). This CDR3 has 17 residues. With 7 bases removed from V and 0 bases from J, the gap between germline ends came to 20 bases. Looked up from germline, CDR1 is SGHRS and CDR2 is YFSETQ. The CDR3 spells CASHVGAGPRSYNEQFF. In nucleotides, the CDR3 is TGCGCCAGCCACGTTGGCGCGGGACCCCGCTCCTACAATGAGCAGTTCTTC.

To note about this clone: Additional DNA sequences in this sample encode the identical CDR3. The chain carries TRBV5-1 and TRBJ2-7; 11 bases fit TRBD2. Germline V gene lookup returns CDR1 SGHRS and CDR2 YFSETQ. This CDR3 is 14 amino acids long. V shed 4 bases, J shed 2 bases, and the junction held 2 bases outside the gene matches. This CDR3 is CASSPTSGTYEQYF. The CDR3 DNA sequence: TGCGCCAGCAGCCCGACTAGCGGGACCTACGAGCAGTACTTC.

This chain joins TRBV9 and TRBJ2-2; D gene ambiguous. This CDR3 comprises 16 residues. Trimming pared 3 bases from V and 4 bases from J, leaving 16 bases between. Germline loops: CDR1 SGDLS, CDR2 YYNGEE. CDR3: CASSAQGMAATGELFF. The DNA for the CDR3 is TGTGCCAGCAGCGCCCAAGGGATGGCAGCCACCGGGGAGCTGTTTTTT.

Comment on this clone: At one of its ends the junction is not consistent with the germline gene, which may arise from a read error. The rearrangement links TRBV6-1 to TRBJ2-4; D remains ambiguous. The germline CDR1 and CDR2 sequences are MNHNS and SASEGT. The CDR3 covers 16 residues. CDR3 coding DNA: TGTGCCATCAGTGAGGAATTCGGTGGGGCCAAAAACATTCAGTACTTC. Its translation: CAISEEFGGAKNIQYF.

This clone occurred a few times. The V call is TRBV6-5, the J call TRBJ1-4; 7 positions match TRBD1. This CDR3 comprises 14 residues. CDR1 is MNHEY, CDR2 SVGAGI, per germline. The trim removed 6 bases at V and 3 bases at J, leaving 4 bases unmatched. Here the CDR3 reads CASSRQGANEKLFF. In DNA form, the CDR3 reads TGTGCCAGCAGCCGACAGGGTGCTAATGAAAAACTGTTTTTT.

This chain links TRBV6-5 with TRBJ1-2, with 10 bases that match TRBD1. The trim removed 4 bases at V and 7 bases at J, leaving 12 bases unmatched. CDR3 length: 16 residues. Germline assignment: CDR1 MNHEY and CDR2 SVGAGI. Here the CDR3 DNA reads TGTGCCAGCAGTTCTGGAACTGGACAGGGGGTTCTTGGCTACACCTTC. Residues: CASSSGTGQGVLGYTF.

This clone has just a few counts. The rearrangement links TRBV18 to TRBJ1-1; D uncertain. The germline V gene encodes CDR1 KGHSH and CDR2 LQKENI. The V and J ends lost 6 bases and 1 base respectively, with 12 bases between them. This CDR3 spans 14 amino acids. The CDR3 nucleotides read TGTGCCAGCTCGTCGCAAGGAACGAACACTGAAGCTTTCTTT. Encoded protein: CASSSQGTNTEAFF.

The chain recombines TRBV6-4 with TRBJ1-1; no clear D gene. CDR1 is MRHNA and CDR2 is SNTAGT in the germline V gene. CDR3 length: 12 residues. V lost 5 bases, J lost 6 bases, and 10 bases lay in between. This chain's CDR3 is CASSPGGSEAFF. The CDR3 nucleotides read TGTGCCAGCAGTCCCGGTGGCTCTGAAGCTTTCTTT.

This chain joins TRBV7-8 and TRBJ2-4, with a tentative D call TRBD1 (5 bases). The CDR3 is 13 amino acids. CDR1 is SGHVS and CDR2 is FQNEAQ in the germline V gene. V was trimmed by 5 bases and J by 13 bases, leaving 18 bases between them. CDR3 in amino acids: CASSPSSGPWQYF. The CDR3, as DNA: TGTGCCAGCAGCCCCAGCTCAGGGCCTTGGCAGTACTTC.

This clone was seen a few times. CDR3 DNA: TGCGCCAGCAGCTCACAGGGGTTTAATGAAGCTTTCTTT. Its protein is CASSSQGFNEAFF. This sequence joins TRBV5-1 and TRBJ1-1; 7 nucleotides match TRBD1. The germline V gene has CDR1 SGHRS and CDR2 YFSETQ. The CDR3 extends over 13 amino acids. V was pared by 3 bases and J by 7 bases, with 6 bases of the junction left unmatched.

The rearrangement links TRBV30 to TRBJ2-2; TRBD1 matches 7 bases. The CDR3 covers 13 residues. Losses at the gene ends were 5 bases for V and 6 bases for J; bases not matched to a gene: 6. Per the germline V gene, CDR1 is GTSNPN and CDR2 is SVGIG (reference sequence). For the CDR3, the DNA is TGTGCCTGGGACAGGGTTAAGGCCGGGGAGCTGTTTTTT. Encoded protein: CAWDRVKAGELFF.

Details on this clone: Different DNA sequences within this sample yield the same CDR3. This sequence joins TRBV7-2 and TRBJ1-3; no clear D. Trimming pared 1 base from V and 4 bases from J, leaving 5 bases between. The CDR3 length is 13 residues. Germline V CDR1 and CDR2: SGHTA, FQGNSA. The CDR3 bases are TGTGCCAGCAGCTTAGTGGGAGGAAACACCATATATTTT. The encoded protein is CASSLVGGNTIYF.

A word on this clone: Other nucleotide sequences from this sample produce the same CDR3. CDR3 DNA sequence: TGTGCCAGCAGCTTACCCAATTCACCCCTCCACTTT. Protein sequence: CASSLPNSPLHF. V usage is TRBV7-9 and J usage is TRBJ1-6; no clear D gene. This CDR3 has 12 amino acids. The V and J ends lost 2 bases and 7 bases respectively, with 3 bases between them. CDR1 is SEHNR and CDR2 is FQNEAQ in the germline V gene (reference sequence).

The rearrangement links TRBV28 to TRBJ1-2; D may be TRBD1 (6 bases). V was trimmed by 4 bases and J by 8 bases, leaving 11 bases between them. Per germline, CDR1 MDHEN and CDR2 SYDVKM. The CDR3 consists of 12 residues. CDR3 bases: TGTGCCAGCAGTTACAGGGCTTGGGGCTACACCTTC. Encoded protein: CASSYRAWGYTF.

This clone appeared once. The sample holds other DNA sequences that translate to the same CDR3. This sequence joins TRBV4-1 and TRBJ1-6; 7 bases align to TRBD1. The CDR3 runs to 15 residues. After removal of 1 base from V and 5 bases from J, the junction contained 2 bases not matched to a gene. The germline gives CDR1 MGHRA, CDR2 YSYEKL. The DNA for the CDR3 is TGCGCCAGCAGCCAAGTCGACAGGGATAATTCACCCCTCCACTTT. Amino acids: CASSQVDRDNSPLHF.

The genes are TRBV30 and TRBJ2-1, with 8 bases aligning to TRBD2. CDR1 and CDR2 from the germline V gene are GTSNPN and SVGIG (reference sequence). The CDR3 runs 14 residues. V was clipped by 3 bases and J by 4 bases; unmatched bases: 5. The CDR3 region is CAWRREGLYNEQFF. CDR3 DNA sequence: TGTGCCTGGAGACGGGAGGGCCTGTACAATGAGCAGTTCTTC.

V is TRBV5-1 and J is TRBJ2-1, with 7 bases matching TRBD2. CDR3 length equals 15 residues. Per germline, CDR1 SGHRS and CDR2 YFSETQ. After removal of 0 bases from V and 6 bases from J, the junction contained 6 bases not matched to a gene. The CDR3 here is CASSLVLGTTNEQFF. CDR3 DNA: TGCGCCAGCAGCTTGGTTCTTGGGACTACCAATGAGCAGTTCTTC.

The chain has TRBV5-4 and TRBJ2-2; TRBD1 matches 9 bases. CDR3 length: 19 residues. V lost 5 bases to trimming and J lost 1 base; unmatched junction nucleotides: 15. Per the germline V gene, CDR1 is SGHNT and CDR2 is YYREEE (reference sequence). The CDR3 sequence: CASRTSKGQGNLNTGELFF. The DNA for the CDR3 is TGTGCCAGCAGGACGTCCAAGGGACAGGGTAACTTGAACACCGGGGAGCTGTTTTTT.

As DNA, the CDR3 is TGTGCCATCAGTGATTCGCGGGGAGCGACCACAGATACGCAGTATTTT. This sequence encodes CAISDSRGATTDTQYF. The J gene is TRBJ2-3, the V gene TRBV10-3; weak D call: TRBD2 (6 bases). V lost 3 bases and J 2 bases, leaving 15 bases between the germline ends. The CDR3 is made up of 16 amino acids. Per the germline V gene, CDR1 is ENHRY and CDR2 is SYGVKD.

This clone was seen once. The CDR3 is CASSNRDRATYEQYF. The CDR3 bases are TGCGCCAGCAGTAACCGGGACAGGGCGACCTACGAGCAGTACTTC. This sequence joins TRBV10-2 and TRBJ2-7; 9 positions agree with TRBD1. Trimming removed 5 bases from V and 2 bases from J; junction bases left unmatched: 7. Germline CDR1 is WSHSY and CDR2 is SAAADI. The CDR3 runs to 15 residues.

This clone occurred once. The chain combines TRBV6-6 with TRBJ2-1; D uncertain. Germline V gene sequence: CDR1 MNHNY, CDR2 SVGAGI (reference sequence). The CDR3 loop spans 16 amino acids. V shed 7 bases and J shed 0 bases, with 16 bases lying between them. CDR3 sequence reads: CASTKRWQSSYNEQFF. The CDR3 coding sequence is TGTGCCAGCACCAAAAGGTGGCAGAGCTCCTACAATGAGCAGTTCTTC.

The V call is TRBV5-1, the J call TRBJ2-7, with TRBD2 matching 7 bases. V shed 7 bases, J shed 7 bases, and the junction held 8 bases outside the gene matches. The CDR3 has 12 residues. In germline, CDR1 is SGHRS, CDR2 YFSETQ. In DNA form, the CDR3 reads TGCGCCAGCGCCGAACCGGGGGGAGAGCAGTACTTC. It specifies CASAEPGGEQYF.

This clone appeared a single time. V usage is TRBV5-6 and J usage is TRBJ2-5; TRBD1 matches 7 bases. Germline V gives CDR1 SGHDT, CDR2 YYEEEE. The CDR3 has 13 amino acids. V shed 4 bases and J 4 bases; nucleotides not matched to a gene: 4. The CDR3 here is CASSQDRLETQYF. CDR3 nucleotide sequence: TGTGCCAGCAGCCAGGACAGGTTAGAGACCCAGTACTTC.

V is TRBV2 and J is TRBJ1-4; weak D call: TRBD1 (5 bases). CDR1 and CDR2 (germline): SNHLY, FYNNEI. V shed 3 bases and J shed 3 bases, with 14 bases lying between them. The CDR3 is 16 amino acids. CDR3 coding DNA: TGTGCCAGCAGTGACGGAGGGGCGTGGGCTAATGAAAAACTGTTTTTT. This encodes CASSDGGAWANEKLFF. Looking up the rest from reference TRBV2 and TRBJ1-4 gives the full variable domain: EPEVTQTPSHQVTQMGQEVILRCVPISNHLYFYWYRQILGQKVEFLVSFYNNEISEKSEIFDDQFSVERPDGSNFTLKIRSTKLEDSAMYFCASSDGGAWANEKLFFGSGTQLSVL.